These T cell receptor beta chains were read from a single sample in a study of shared clonotypes between healthy human individuals. Repertoires were generated with immunoSEQ multiplex PCR, while TCRdb's copy carries only in-frame clones and drops some. Among 950,000 to 1,200,000 clones listed, about 72% were seen once. The specimen sequenced was memory CD4+ T cells from PBMCs. The receptors derive from a young man in good health. Some clones in this sample may be carry-over from other donors' samples. Both conserved end residues are part of each CDR3. The D gene is left open where the match is weak. Expanded clones are given a class, and other clones once, few, many or no size at all.

size: .; J: TRBJ2-7; V: TRBV4-1; D: .; CDR3: CASSQDFSTGLFEQYF; DNA: TGCGCCAGCAGCCAAGATTTCAGCACGGGCCTCTTCGAGCAGTACTTC
size: .; J: TRBJ1-1; V: TRBV11-2; D: .; CDR3: CASSLDPRAEAFF; DNA: TGTGCCAGCAGCTTAGATCCCCGGGCTGAAGCTTTCTTT
size: few; J: TRBJ2-1; V: TRBV5-1; D: TRBD2; CDR3: CASSLTLAGGPNEQFF; DNA: TGCGCCAGCAGCCTGACCCTAGCGGGAGGGCCTAATGAGCAGTTCTTC
size: .; J: TRBJ2-6; V: TRBV7-9; D: .; CDR3: CAGEHSGANVLTF; DNA: TGTGCCGGGGAGCACTCGGGGGCCAACGTCCTGACTTTC
size: .; J: TRBJ1-2; V: TRBV6-5; D: .; CDR3: CASSSAGGGYTF; DNA: TGTGCCAGCAGTTCCGCGGGTGGAGGCTACACCTTC
size: few; J: TRBJ1-1; V: TRBV6-5; D: .; CDR3: CASSYLPGRMNTEAFF; DNA: TGTGCCAGCAGTTATCTCCCTGGGAGGATGAACACTGAAGCTTTCTTT
size: .; J: TRBJ2-7; V: TRBV6-1; D: .; CDR3: CASSLQGRDGQYF; DNA: TGTGCCAGCAGTCTACAGGGGAGGGATGGGCAGTACTTC
size: .; J: TRBJ2-5; V: TRBV5-6; D: TRBD1; CDR3: CASSWTGTGDETQYF; DNA: TGTGCCAGCAGCTGGACCGGGACAGGGGATGAGACCCAGTACTTC
size: .; J: TRBJ1-1; V: TRBV5-5; D: .; CDR3: CASSLILGTSGEAFF; DNA: TGTGCCAGCAGCTTGATTCTGGGAACCTCAGGTGAAGCTTTCTTT
size: .; J: TRBJ2-2; V: TRBV6-1; D: .; CDR3: CASSEAQAAAVNTGELFF; DNA: TGTGCCAGCAGTGAAGCACAGGCGGCTGCCGTGAACACCGGGGAGCTGTTTTTT
size: .; J: TRBJ2-5; V: TRBV5-8; D: TRBD2; CDR3: CASSWGSGRGETQYF; DNA: TGTGCCAGCAGCTGGGGTAGCGGGAGGGGAGAGACCCAGTACTTC
size: .; J: TRBJ2-3; V: TRBV5-5; D: TRBD2; CDR3: CASSALVAGGGDTQYF; DNA: TGTGCCAGCAGCGCCCTGGTGGCGGGAGGGGGAGATACGCAGTATTTT
size: once; J: TRBJ1-5; V: TRBV6-1; D: .; CDR3: CASSVDRGPQHF; DNA: TGTGCCAGCAGTGTTGACCGTGGACCCCAGCATTTT
size: .; J: TRBJ2-7; V: TRBV27; D: .; CDR3: CASSWSGAEQYF; DNA: TGTGCCAGCAGTTGGTCGGGGGCCGAGCAGTACTTC
size: .; J: TRBJ1-2; V: TRBV28; D: .; CDR3: CASSLRNRDYGYTF; DNA: TGTGCCAGCAGTTTAAGGAACAGGGACTATGGCTACACCTTC
size: .; J: TRBJ1-2; V: TRBV4-1; D: .; CDR3: CASSQKTPNTGGGYTF; DNA: TGCGCCAGCAGCCAAAAAACCCCAAACACCGGAGGAGGCTACACCTTC
size: .; J: TRBJ1-5; V: TRBV11-3; D: .; CDR3: CASSLEQRNQPQHF; DNA: TGTGCCAGCAGCTTAGAACAGCGTAATCAGCCCCAGCATTTT